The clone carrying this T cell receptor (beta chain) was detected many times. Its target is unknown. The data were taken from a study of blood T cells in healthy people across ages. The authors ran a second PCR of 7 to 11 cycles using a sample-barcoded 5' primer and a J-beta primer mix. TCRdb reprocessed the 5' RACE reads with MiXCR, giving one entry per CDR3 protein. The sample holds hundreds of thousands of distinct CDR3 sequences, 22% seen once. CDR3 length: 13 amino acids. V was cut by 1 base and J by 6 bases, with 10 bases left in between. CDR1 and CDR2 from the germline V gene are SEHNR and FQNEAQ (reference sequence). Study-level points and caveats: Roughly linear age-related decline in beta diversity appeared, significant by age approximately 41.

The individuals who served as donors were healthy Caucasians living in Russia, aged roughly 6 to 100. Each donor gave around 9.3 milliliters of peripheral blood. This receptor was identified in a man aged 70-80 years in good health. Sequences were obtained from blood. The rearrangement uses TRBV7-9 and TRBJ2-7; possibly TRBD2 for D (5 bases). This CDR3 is CASSLDLGAEQYV. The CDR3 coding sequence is TGTGCCAGCAGCTTAGATTTGGGAGCCGAGCAGTACGTC.